The 27 T cell receptor beta chains in this list originate from one sample, sequenced in a study of CD8+ T cells in alopecia areata. As the sequencing template, cDNA was produced by extracting RNA and reverse transcribing it. Produced via immunoSEQ multiplex PCR; TCRdb's table is partial and in-frame only. The sample has some 170,000 clones, roughly 63% seen once; the top ten hold 1.5% to 2%. Sequenced material: CD4+ T cells sorted from blood, taken at week 0. These TCRs come from a human donor with alopecia areata.

This chain links TRBV5-6 with TRBJ1-2; possibly TRBD1 for D (6 bases). There are 16 residues in the CDR3. V lost 4 bases and J 2 bases, leaving 18 bases between the germline ends. Germline values: CDR1 SGHDT, CDR2 YYEEEE. The CDR3 DNA sequence: TGTGCCAGCAGCCCGGACCGGGGGGGCGCAAACTATGGCTACACCTTC. This gives the protein CASSPDRGGANYGYTF.

The chain recombines TRBV20-1 with TRBJ2-3; D may be TRBD2 (5 bases). Germline V gene sequence: CDR1 DFQATT, CDR2 SNEGSKA (reference sequence). The V end lost 5 bases, the J end lost 6 bases, and 9 bases lay between the germline ends. CDR3 length: 11 residues. CDR3 sequence (DNA): TGCAGTGCTGAGGACTTGGATACGCAGTATTTT. This sequence encodes CSAEDLDTQYF.

The chain links TRBV29-1 to TRBJ2-5, with TRBD1 identical over 10 bases. From germline, CDR1 is SQVTM and CDR2 ANQGSEA. The CDR3 runs to 13 residues. The V gene end was trimmed by 5 bases and the J gene end by 5 bases; junction bases not matched to a gene: 5. CDR3 protein: CSVRQGALETQYF. The CDR3 bases are TGCAGCGTTAGACAGGGGGCTCTGGAGACCCAGTACTTC.

V and J are TRBV30 and TRBJ2-5; D assignment may be TRBD1 or TRBD2 (5 bases each). Germline values: CDR1 GTSNPN, CDR2 SVGIG (reference sequence). CDR3 size: 13 residues. The CDR3 loop reads CGTEGQRGETQYF. The DNA for the CDR3 is TGTGGCACGGAAGGCCAGAGGGGAGAGACCCAGTACTTC.

The rearrangement uses TRBV19 and TRBJ1-5; a possible D gene is TRBD1 (6 bases). This CDR3 is built from 13 residues. CDR1 and CDR2 from the germline V gene are LNHDA and SQIVND (reference sequence). Between the trimmed V and J ends, which lost 7 bases and 4 bases, there was a span of 11 bases. CDR3 coding DNA: TGTGCCAGTACCGAACAGGGTAATCAGCCCCAGCATTTT. Amino acid sequence: CASTEQGNQPQHF.

V usage is TRBV10-3 and J usage is TRBJ2-7, with 7 bases identical to TRBD1. The J segment lost 7 bases and the V segment lost 10 bases, leaving 19 bases of the junction unmatched. Germline loops: CDR1 ENHRY, CDR2 SYGVKD. The CDR3 length is 15 residues. The DNA for the CDR3 is TGTGCCACGAGGGGCGGACAGGTCCTGGGGATGGAGCAGTACTTC. This gives the protein CATRGGQVLGMEQYF.

The V call is TRBV9, the J call TRBJ2-3; 11 bases agree with TRBD2. Germline V gene sequence: CDR1 SGDLS, CDR2 YYNGEE. V was clipped by 2 bases and J by 5 bases; unmatched bases: 7. There are 16 residues in the CDR3. This CDR3 reads CASSVSGGADLDTQYF. The CDR3 DNA sequence: TGTGCCAGCAGCGTTAGCGGGGGGGCGGACCTAGATACGCAGTATTTT.

The V gene is TRBV29-1, the J gene TRBJ2-1; D is perhaps TRBD1 or TRBD2 (5 bases each). CDR1 is SQVTM, CDR2 ANQGSEA, per germline. This CDR3 has 13 residues. Trimming removed 8 bases from V and 4 bases from J, with 15 bases in between. CDR3 protein: CSTVRDPYNEQFF. The CDR3 DNA reads TGCAGCACGGTAAGGGACCCATACAATGAGCAGTTCTTC.

V is TRBV29-1 and J is TRBJ2-1; 7 nucleotides align to TRBD2. The CDR3 extends over 13 amino acids. Germline CDR1 reads SQVTM; CDR2 reads ANQGSEA. After removal of 5 bases from V and 5 bases from J, the junction contained 6 bases not matched to a gene. The CDR3 DNA reads TGCAGCGTTTTCAGGGACTACCACAATGAGCAGTTCTTC. Amino acids: CSVFRDYHNEQFF.

This clone was counted only a few times. The chain combines TRBV5-1 with TRBJ2-3; 8 positions match TRBD2. Germline V gene data show CDR1 as SGHRS and CDR2 as YFSETQ. This CDR3 has 16 residues. With V trimmed by 6 bases and J by 2 bases, 11 bases remained unmatched. The CDR3 protein is CASIDRTSSVTDTQYF. Written as DNA, the CDR3 is TGCGCCAGCATCGACCGGACTAGCAGTGTCACAGATACGCAGTATTTT.

This rearrangement joins TRBV30 to TRBJ1-5; possible D gene TRBD1, 6 bases. With 1 base removed from V and 6 bases from J, the gap between germline ends came to 10 bases. This CDR3 has 13 residues. Per germline, CDR1 GTSNPN and CDR2 SVGIG (reference sequence). The CDR3 spells CAWSGQGSQPQHF. The CDR3 nucleotides read TGTGCCTGGAGTGGGCAGGGGAGTCAGCCCCAGCATTTT.

V is TRBV29-1 and J is TRBJ2-7, with D possibly matching TRBD1 (6 bases). Trimming removed 6 bases at V and 1 base at J, with 10 bases between. Germline V gene data show CDR1 as SQVTM and CDR2 as ANQGSEA. The CDR3 sequence is 12 residues long. Here the CDR3 DNA reads TGCAGCGTATGGACAGCTTCCTACGAGCAGTACTTC. Its translation is CSVWTASYEQYF.

This clone was recorded at least ten times. The rearrangement uses TRBV29-1 and TRBJ2-4; D tentatively reads TRBD1 or TRBD2 (6 bases each). Trimming removed 6 bases at V and 9 bases at J, with 18 bases between. CDR1 is SQVTM, CDR2 ANQGSEA, per germline. This CDR3 is 13 amino acids long. CDR3 bases: TGCAGCGTCACAGGGAGGACCATTGGCATTCAGTACTTC. Translating it yields CSVTGRTIGIQYF.

This clone turned up a few times. The chain has TRBV14 and TRBJ2-6; D is uncertain. Germline V gene lookup returns CDR1 SGHDN and CDR2 FVKESK. Trimming took 1 base from V and 7 from J, leaving 11 bases between them. The CDR3 has 15 amino acids. The DNA for the CDR3 is TGTGCCAGCAGCCAAGCCTTGGGATCAGCCAACGTCCTGACTTTC. Translation: CASSQALGSANVLTF.

This rearrangement joins TRBV30 to TRBJ2-2, with D perhaps TRBD1 (5 bases). The CDR3 spans 14 residues. The germline gives CDR1 GTSNPN, CDR2 SVGIG (reference sequence). The V and J ends lost 8 bases and 3 bases respectively, with 16 bases between them. In nucleotides, the CDR3 is TGTGCCCAAACGTGGCGCAGGGACACCGGGGAGCTGTTTTTT. This codes for CAQTWRRDTGELFF.

This chain connects TRBV9 to TRBJ1-2; 7 bases line up with TRBD1. Per germline, CDR1 SGDLS and CDR2 YYNGEE. With V trimmed by 3 bases and J by 2 bases, 1 base remained unmatched. This CDR3 has 13 amino acids. The CDR3, as DNA: TGTGCCAGCAGCGAGGGACAGAACTATGGCTACACCTTC. This sequence encodes CASSEGQNYGYTF.

This clone was seen a single time. CDR3 loop: CASGYLAADTQYF. The CDR3 coding sequence is TGTGCTAGTGGCTATCTAGCGGCAGATACGCAGTATTTT. The chain recombines TRBV12-5 with TRBJ2-3, with 7 bases that match TRBD2. The CDR3 is made up of 13 amino acids. V gave up 6 bases and J gave up 4 bases; unmatched junction bases: 4. Germline V CDR1 and CDR2: LGHNT, FRNRAP.

The chain uses TRBV30 and TRBJ1-5, with unresolved D. Germline CDR1 is GTSNPN and CDR2 is SVGIG (reference sequence). The CDR3 loop spans 12 amino acids. V was clipped by 0 bases and J by 7 bases, with 7 bases between them. CDR3 sequence (DNA): TGTGCCTGGAGTGTTGGGGTACAGCCCCAGCATTTT. Encoded protein: CAWSVGVQPQHF.

This clone was picked up a small number of times. The gene calls are TRBV5-1 and TRBJ1-6, with D perhaps TRBD1 (6 bases). Trimming pared 0 bases from V and 3 bases from J, leaving 16 bases between. The V gene's germline CDR1 is SGHRS and CDR2 YFSETQ. This CDR3 has 18 amino acids. CDR3 sequence: CASSLEVRGRSYNSPLHF. The CDR3, as DNA: TGCGCCAGCAGCTTGGAAGTCAGGGGACGAAGCTATAATTCACCCCTCCACTTT.

The sample holds a few counts of this clone. This chain uses TRBV7-2 with TRBJ1-1; D is uncertain. V shed 5 bases and J shed 7 bases, with 11 bases lying between them. The CDR3 covers 12 residues. CDR1 is SGHTA, CDR2 FQGNSA, per germline. The CDR3 reads CASSPFTGEAFF. In DNA form, the CDR3 reads TGTGCCAGCAGCCCCTTCACTGGTGAAGCTTTCTTT.

In this sample, this clone turned up once. The chain joins TRBV5-1 to TRBJ2-7, with TRBD1 as a possible D gene (6 bases). From germline, CDR1 is SGHRS and CDR2 YFSETQ. This CDR3 is built from 16 residues. The V and J ends lost 4 bases and 1 base respectively, with 18 bases between them. This CDR3 reads CASSPDPNRVSYEQYF. The DNA of the CDR3 is TGCGCCAGCAGCCCCGACCCGAACAGGGTATCCTACGAGCAGTACTTC.

V usage is TRBV2 and J usage is TRBJ2-3, with TRBD2 as a possible D gene (6 bases). CDR3 length equals 13 residues. Deletions cut 4 bases from V and 2 bases from J, with 7 bases between. The germline gives CDR1 SNHLY, CDR2 FYNNEI. As DNA, the CDR3 is TGTGCCAGCAGTGGACTAGACACAGATACGCAGTATTTT. This gives the protein CASSGLDTDTQYF. The full variable domain, rest sourced from reference TRBV2 and TRBJ2-3, is EPEVTQTPSHQVTQMGQEVILRCVPISNHLYFYWYRQILGQKVEFLVSFYNNEISEKSEIFDDQFSVERPDGSNFTLKIRSTKLEDSAMYFCASSGLDTDTQYFGPGTRLTVL.

The chain is built from TRBV30 and TRBJ1-1; D ambiguous. Per germline, CDR1 GTSNPN and CDR2 SVGIG (reference sequence). The CDR3 consists of 16 residues. Trimming left V 4 bases short and J 0 bases short, with 18 bases between. CDR3 sequence: CAWTRSETLLNTEAFF. In DNA form, the CDR3 reads TGTGCCTGGACCCGATCCGAGACCCTATTGAACACTGAAGCTTTCTTT.

Note on this clone: Distinct nucleotide sequences in the sample also encode this CDR3. This chain connects TRBV5-1 to TRBJ2-3; 7 positions match TRBD1. Germline assignment: CDR1 SGHRS and CDR2 YFSETQ. This CDR3 is built from 15 residues. V lost 0 bases and J lost 0; bases outside the gene matches: 1. In DNA, the CDR3 is TGCGCCAGCAGCTTGGAGGGGGCTAGCACAGATACGCAGTATTTT. Protein sequence: CASSLEGASTDTQYF.

V and J are TRBV7-2 and TRBJ2-7; 13 bases map to TRBD2. The CDR3 sequence is 16 residues long. The V segment lost 4 bases and the J segment 3 bases; nucleotides outside the gene matches: 6. CDR1 and CDR2 from the germline V gene are SGHTA and FQGNSA. The chain's CDR3 is CASSSRTSGGRYEQYF. CDR3 in DNA: TGTGCCAGCAGCTCCCGGACTAGCGGGGGCCGCTACGAGCAGTACTTC. The complete variable domain, with remaining parts taken from reference TRBV7-2 and TRBJ2-7, reads GAGVSQSPSNKVTEKGKDVELRCDPISGHTALYWYRQSLGQGLEFLIYFQGNSAPDKSGLPSDRFSAERTGGSVSTLTIQRTQQEDSAVYLCASSSRTSGGRYEQYFGPGTRLTVT.

The rearrangement joins TRBV7-2 to TRBJ1-4; no clear D. Trimming removed 5 bases at V and 11 bases at J, with 9 bases between. The germline gives CDR1 SGHTA, CDR2 FQGNSA. There are 11 residues in the CDR3. CDR3 sequence: CASSLAGKLFF. The DNA for the CDR3 is TGTGCCAGCAGCCTGGCCGGGAAACTGTTTTTT. The full variable domain, with the rest looked up from reference TRBV7-2 and TRBJ1-4, is GAGVSQSPSNKVTEKGKDVELRCDPISGHTALYWYRQSLGQGLEFLIYFQGNSAPDKSGLPSDRFSAERTGGSVSTLTIQRTQQEDSAVYLCASSLAGKLFFGSGTQLSVL.

The chain is built from TRBV30 and TRBJ1-4; 7 bases match TRBD1. From germline, CDR1 is GTSNPN and CDR2 SVGIG (reference sequence). The CDR3 extends over 16 amino acids. The J segment lost 8 bases and the V segment lost 1 base, leaving 13 bases of the junction unmatched. CDR3 protein: CAWSALSTGKDEKLFF. CDR3 nucleotide sequence: TGTGCCTGGAGTGCCTTGTCGACAGGGAAGGACGAAAAACTGTTTTTT.